This is a list of T cell receptor beta chains from one sample in a study of T-cell memory formation after mild COVID-19. TCRdb re-called the 5' RACE reads through MiXCR, storing one row per CDR3 protein. The sample has more than 250,000 distinct CDR3 sequences; approximately 18% are singletons. Sequencing used PBMCs or a T cell subset sorted from them (not recorded which). These receptors came from a man younger than 35 who had mild COVID-19 (a few samples of this study predate the infection). Cell type and time point are not known. Each CDR3 is given with its conserved first and last residue. The D gene is left open where the match is weak. Not all rows give a size; the values are once, few, many and, for expanded clones, a class.

abundance	v_gene	d_gene	j_gene	CDR3nt	CDR3aa
-	TRBV7-3	TRBD2	TRBJ2-1	TGTGCCAGCAGCTCCGTTTCGACTAGCGGGGAGTACAATGAGCAGTTCTTC	CASSSVSTSGEYNEQFF
few	TRBV7-2	-	TRBJ2-3	TGTGCCAGCAGCTTATTTTTAGATACGCAGTATTTT	CASSLFLDTQYF
many	TRBV7-6	-	TRBJ2-2	TGTGCCAGCAGCCCCAGACAGGCCACGAACACCGGGGAGCTGTTTTTT	CASSPRQATNTGELFF
many	TRBV15	TRBD1	TRBJ2-3	TGTGCCACCAGCAGAGGGACAGGGCGGATTGCAGATACGCAGTATTTT	CATSRGTGRIADTQYF
few	TRBV6-6	-	TRBJ1-4	TGTGCCAGCAGTTACTCTGCCCTCGAAAAACTGTTTTTT	CASSYSALEKLFF
-	TRBV6-2/TRBV6-3	-	TRBJ2-5	TGTGCCAGCAGTTACGCCTCAGGGGATTTGTGGGAGACCCAGTACTTC	CASSYASGDLWETQYF
many	TRBV4-2	TRBD2	TRBJ2-1	TGTGCCAGCAGCCCCCACCGGGAGGGCGAGCAGTTCTTC	CASSPHREGEQFF
-	TRBV5-1	-	TRBJ2-3	TGCGCCAGCCAGGGGGGCCCAGATACGCAGTATTTT	CASQGGPDTQYF
-	TRBV6-5	TRBD1	TRBJ1-1	TGTGCCAGCAGGGCCCCGGTGGGTGAGACAGGGCGGACTGAAGCTTTCTTT	CASRAPVGETGRTEAFF
-	TRBV28	TRBD2	TRBJ2-5	TGTGCCAGCAGTTCTCAACTAGCGGGGGGTATGCAGACCCAGTACTTC	CASSSQLAGGMQTQYF
few	TRBV29-1	TRBD1	TRBJ1-3	TGCAGCGCTCGACAGGGGTCTGGAAACACCATATATTTT	CSARQGSGNTIYF
-	TRBV7-3	TRBD2	TRBJ2-3	TGTGCCAGCAGCCCGGGACTAGCGGAGACAGATACGCAGTATTTT	CASSPGLAETDTQYF
-	TRBV6-2/TRBV6-3	TRBD2	TRBJ2-1	TGTGCCAGCAGTTACTCTTGGACTAGCGGGGGAAATGAGCAGTTCTTC	CASSYSWTSGGNEQFF
few	TRBV6-5	TRBD1	TRBJ1-2	TGTGCCAGCAGTTACGGGGACAGGGGCTATGGCTACACCTTC	CASSYGDRGYGYTF
-	TRBV4-3	TRBD2	TRBJ2-3	TGCGCCAGCAGCCAAGATCCACTCCGTGGCGGGGGGAACACAGATACGCAGTATTTT	CASSQDPLRGGGNTDTQYF
few	TRBV4-3	-	TRBJ2-4	TGCGCCAGCAGCCAAGATTGGTTAGCCAAAAACATTCAGTACTTC	CASSQDWLAKNIQYF
-	TRBV10-3	-	TRBJ2-5	TGTGCCACTGTCGGGGCCTGGGGTTGGGGGACCCAGTACTTC	CATVGAWGWGTQYF
few	TRBV7-9	TRBD1	TRBJ2-3	TGTGCCAGCAGCTCAATCAGGACAGGGGGAAATACAGATACGCAGTATTTT	CASSSIRTGGNTDTQYF
many	TRBV20-1	TRBD2	TRBJ2-2	TGCAGTGCTAGAGATGGACTAGCGGGGGACACCGGGGAGCTGTTTTTT	CSARDGLAGDTGELFF
few	TRBV7-8	-	TRBJ2-7	TGTGCCAGCAGCTCTCCCCGGAGCTCCTACGAGCAGTACTTC	CASSSPRSSYEQYF
-	TRBV10-3	-	TRBJ1-1	TGTGCCATCAGGCGGGGCTGGGGAGGCACTGAAGCTTTCTTT	CAIRRGWGGTEAFF
few	TRBV29-1	-	TRBJ1-1	TGCAGCGGCCGACAGGTGTTCGAATCTGAAGCTTTCTTT	CSGRQVFESEAFF
-	TRBV20-1	TRBD1	TRBJ2-7	TGCAGTGATCCGGGACAGGGGGCTTACGAGCAGTACTTC	CSDPGQGAYEQYF
few	TRBV6-6	-	TRBJ1-2	TGTGCCAGCAGTTACTCGGTCAGCTATGGCTACACCTTC	CASSYSVSYGYTF
few	TRBV20-1	-	TRBJ1-2	TGCAGTGCTAGAGATGCCGCGATCTATGGCTACACCTTC	CSARDAAIYGYTF
few	TRBV20-1	-	TRBJ2-3	TGCAGTGCTAGAGGGGGGATCACAGATACGCAGTATTTT	CSARGGITDTQYF
-	TRBV21-1	-	TRBJ2-1	TGTGCCAGCAGCCCCCGAAAGGGGAGGGAGTGGTCCTACAATGAGCAGTTCTTC	CASSPRKGREWSYNEQFF